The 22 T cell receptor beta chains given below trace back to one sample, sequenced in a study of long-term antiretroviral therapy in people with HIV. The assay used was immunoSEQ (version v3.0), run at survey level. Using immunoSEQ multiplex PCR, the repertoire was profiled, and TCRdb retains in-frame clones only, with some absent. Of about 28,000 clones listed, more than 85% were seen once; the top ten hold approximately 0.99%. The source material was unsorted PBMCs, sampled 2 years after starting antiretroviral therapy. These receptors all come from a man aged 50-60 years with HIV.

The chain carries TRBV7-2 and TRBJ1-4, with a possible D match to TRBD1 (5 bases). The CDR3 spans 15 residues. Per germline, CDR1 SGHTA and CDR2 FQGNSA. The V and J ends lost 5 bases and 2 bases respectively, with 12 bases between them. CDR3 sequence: CASSLRKGTNEKLFF. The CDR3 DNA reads TGTGCCAGCAGCCTCCGGAAGGGGACTAATGAAAAACTGTTTTTT.

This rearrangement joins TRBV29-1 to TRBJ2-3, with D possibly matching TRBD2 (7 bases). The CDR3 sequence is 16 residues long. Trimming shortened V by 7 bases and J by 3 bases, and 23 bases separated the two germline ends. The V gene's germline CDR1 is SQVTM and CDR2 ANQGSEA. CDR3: CSASDRRGAGTDTQYF. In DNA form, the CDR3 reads TGCAGCGCTAGTGACAGACGGGGGGCCGGAACAGATACGCAGTATTTT.

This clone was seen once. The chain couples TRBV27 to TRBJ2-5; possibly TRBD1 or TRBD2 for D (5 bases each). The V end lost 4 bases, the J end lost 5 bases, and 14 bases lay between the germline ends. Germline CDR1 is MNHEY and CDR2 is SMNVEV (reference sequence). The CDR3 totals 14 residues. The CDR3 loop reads CASSSVGGEETQYF. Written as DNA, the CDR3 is TGTGCCAGCAGTTCGGTTGGGGGAGAGGAGACCCAGTACTTC.

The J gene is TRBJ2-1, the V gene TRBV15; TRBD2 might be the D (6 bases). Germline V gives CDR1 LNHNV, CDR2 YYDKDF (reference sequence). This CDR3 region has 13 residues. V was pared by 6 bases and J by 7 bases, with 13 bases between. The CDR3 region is CATRYGGLNEQFF. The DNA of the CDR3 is TGTGCCACCAGGTACGGGGGACTTAATGAGCAGTTCTTC.

CDR3 sequence: CASSVGFPDYSYNEQFF. CDR3 nucleotide sequence: TGTGCCAGCAGCGTCGGGTTCCCTGACTACTCCTACAATGAGCAGTTCTTC. The chain joins TRBV7-9 to TRBJ2-1; tentative D call: TRBD2 (5 bases). Germline V gene lookup returns CDR1 SEHNR and CDR2 FQNEAQ (reference sequence). Trimming stripped 5 bases from V and 0 bases from J, with 17 bases between. This CDR3 has 17 amino acids.

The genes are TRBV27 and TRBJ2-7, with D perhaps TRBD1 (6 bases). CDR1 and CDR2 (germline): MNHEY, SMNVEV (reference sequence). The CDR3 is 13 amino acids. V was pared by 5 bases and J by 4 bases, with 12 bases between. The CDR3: CASSHRAGYEQYF. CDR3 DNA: TGTGCCAGCAGTCACAGGGCCGGGTACGAGCAGTACTTC.

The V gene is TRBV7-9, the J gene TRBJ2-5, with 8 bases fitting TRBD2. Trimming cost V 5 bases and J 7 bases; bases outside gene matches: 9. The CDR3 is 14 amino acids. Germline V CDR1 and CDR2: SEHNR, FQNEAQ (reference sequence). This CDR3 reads CASSQRSGGGTQYF. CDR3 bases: TGTGCCAGCAGCCAACGGTCGGGAGGGGGGACCCAGTACTTC.

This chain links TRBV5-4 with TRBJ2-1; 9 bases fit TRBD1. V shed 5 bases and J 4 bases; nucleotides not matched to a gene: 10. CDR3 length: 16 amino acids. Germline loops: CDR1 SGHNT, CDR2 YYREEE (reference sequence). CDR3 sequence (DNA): TGTGCCAGCAGGGTGACCGGGACAGGGTCTTACAATGAGCAGTTCTTC. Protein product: CASRVTGTGSYNEQFF. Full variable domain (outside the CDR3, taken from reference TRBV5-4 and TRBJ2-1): ETGVTQSPTHLIKTRGQQVTLRCSSQSGHNTVSWYQQALGQGPQFIFQYYREEENGRGNFPPRFSGLQFPNYSSELNVNALELDDSALYLCASRVTGTGSYNEQFFGPGTRLTVL.

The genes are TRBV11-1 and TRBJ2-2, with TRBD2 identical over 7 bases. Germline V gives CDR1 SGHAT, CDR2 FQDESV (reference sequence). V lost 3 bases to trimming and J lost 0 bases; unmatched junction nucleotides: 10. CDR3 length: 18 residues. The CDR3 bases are TGTGCCAGCAGCTTGGGAGGGAGGGCCGGATCGAACACCGGGGAGCTGTTTTTT. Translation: CASSLGGRAGSNTGELFF.

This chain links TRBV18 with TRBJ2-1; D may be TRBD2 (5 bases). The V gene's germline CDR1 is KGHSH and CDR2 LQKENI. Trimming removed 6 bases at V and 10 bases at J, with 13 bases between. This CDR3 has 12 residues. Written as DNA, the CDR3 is TGTGCCAGCTCCCTTCGGGGTGGCGAGCAGTTCTTC. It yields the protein CASSLRGGEQFF.

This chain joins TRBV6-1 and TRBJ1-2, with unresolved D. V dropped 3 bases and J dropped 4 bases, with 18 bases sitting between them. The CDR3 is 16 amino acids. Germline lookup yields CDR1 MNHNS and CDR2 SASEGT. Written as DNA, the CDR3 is TGTGCCAGCAGTGAGAGCCCAGCGGAGAAGGGCTATGGCTACACCTTC. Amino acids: CASSESPAEKGYGYTF.

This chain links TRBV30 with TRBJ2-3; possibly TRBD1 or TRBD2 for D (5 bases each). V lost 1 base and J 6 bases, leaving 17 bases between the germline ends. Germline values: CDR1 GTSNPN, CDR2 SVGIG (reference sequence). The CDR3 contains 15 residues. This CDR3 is CAWSDWGSRGDTQYF. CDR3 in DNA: TGTGCCTGGAGTGATTGGGGGTCCCGAGGGGATACGCAGTATTTT.

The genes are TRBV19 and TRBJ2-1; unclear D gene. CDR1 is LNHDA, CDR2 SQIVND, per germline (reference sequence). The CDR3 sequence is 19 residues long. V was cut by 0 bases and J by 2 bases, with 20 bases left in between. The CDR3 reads CASSIDLASGDLTYNEQFF. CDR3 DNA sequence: TGTGCCAGTAGTATAGATCTCGCCTCGGGCGACCTGACCTACAATGAGCAGTTCTTC.

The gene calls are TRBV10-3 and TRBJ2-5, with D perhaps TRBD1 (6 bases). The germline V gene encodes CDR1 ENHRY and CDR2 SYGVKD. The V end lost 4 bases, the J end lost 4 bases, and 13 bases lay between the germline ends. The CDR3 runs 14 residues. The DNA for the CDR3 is TGTGCCATCAGTGCAGGGGAGCCGGGAGAGACCCAGTACTTC. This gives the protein CAISAGEPGETQYF.

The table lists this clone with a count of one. CDR3 sequence reads: CASSSLDSVDRAWYEQYF. Here the CDR3 DNA reads TGTGCCAGCAGCTCCCTAGACAGCGTGGACAGGGCATGGTACGAGCAGTACTTC. This chain uses TRBV7-2 with TRBJ2-7; 8 nucleotides line up with TRBD1. Germline V CDR1 and CDR2: SGHTA, FQGNSA. V lost 4 bases and J lost 4; bases outside the gene matches: 18. The CDR3 consists of 18 residues.

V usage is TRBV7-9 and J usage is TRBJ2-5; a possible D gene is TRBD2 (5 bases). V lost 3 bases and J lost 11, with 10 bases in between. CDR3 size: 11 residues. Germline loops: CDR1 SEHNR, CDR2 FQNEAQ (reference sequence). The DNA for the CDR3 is TGTGCCAGCAGCTTCGGGGTAGGGCAGTACTTC. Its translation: CASSFGVGQYF.

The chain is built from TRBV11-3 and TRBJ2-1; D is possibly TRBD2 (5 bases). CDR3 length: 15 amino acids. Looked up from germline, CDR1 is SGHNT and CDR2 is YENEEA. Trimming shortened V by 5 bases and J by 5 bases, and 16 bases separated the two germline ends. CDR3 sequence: CASSPGGSGNNEQFF. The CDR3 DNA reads TGTGCCAGCAGCCCCGGCGGGTCGGGTAACAATGAGCAGTTCTTC.

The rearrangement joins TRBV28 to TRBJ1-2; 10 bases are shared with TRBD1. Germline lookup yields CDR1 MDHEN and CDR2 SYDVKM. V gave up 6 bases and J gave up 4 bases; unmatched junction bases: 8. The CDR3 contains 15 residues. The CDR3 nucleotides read TGTGCCAGCAGGGGGACAGGGGTATCCATCTATGGCTACACCTTC. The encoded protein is CASRGTGVSIYGYTF.

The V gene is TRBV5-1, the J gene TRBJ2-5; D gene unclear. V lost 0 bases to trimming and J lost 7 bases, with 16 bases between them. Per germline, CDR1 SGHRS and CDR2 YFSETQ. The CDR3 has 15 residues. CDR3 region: CASSLDPAGGLTQYF. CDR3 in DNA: TGCGCCAGCAGCTTGGACCCAGCCGGTGGATTGACCCAGTACTTC.

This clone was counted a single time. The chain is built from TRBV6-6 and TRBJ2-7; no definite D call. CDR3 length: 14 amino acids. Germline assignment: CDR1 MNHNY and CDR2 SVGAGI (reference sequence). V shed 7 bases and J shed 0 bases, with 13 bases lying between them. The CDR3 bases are TGTGCCAGCACGGCGACGTTGAGCTCCTACGAGCAGTACTTC. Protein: CASTATLSSYEQYF.

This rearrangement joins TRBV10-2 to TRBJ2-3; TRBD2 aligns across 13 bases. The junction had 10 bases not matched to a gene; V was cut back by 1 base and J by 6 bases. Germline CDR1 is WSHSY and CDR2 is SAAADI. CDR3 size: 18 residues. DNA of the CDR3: TGCGCCAGCAGTGAGTTTTCAGGACTAGCGGGGGACTGGGATACGCAGTATTTT. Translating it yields CASSEFSGLAGDWDTQYF.

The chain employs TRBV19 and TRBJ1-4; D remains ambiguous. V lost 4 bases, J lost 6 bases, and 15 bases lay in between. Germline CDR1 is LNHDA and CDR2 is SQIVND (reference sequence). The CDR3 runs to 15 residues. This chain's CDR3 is CASSTGPTRDEKLFF. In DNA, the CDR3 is TGTGCCAGTAGTACCGGACCTACTCGGGATGAAAAACTGTTTTTT. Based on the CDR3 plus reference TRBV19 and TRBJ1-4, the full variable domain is DGGITQSPKYLFRKEGQNVTLSCEQNLNHDAMYWYRQDPGQGLRLIYYSQIVNDFQKGDIAEGYSVSREKKESFPLTVTSAQKNPTAFYLCASSTGPTRDEKLFFGSGTQLSVL.